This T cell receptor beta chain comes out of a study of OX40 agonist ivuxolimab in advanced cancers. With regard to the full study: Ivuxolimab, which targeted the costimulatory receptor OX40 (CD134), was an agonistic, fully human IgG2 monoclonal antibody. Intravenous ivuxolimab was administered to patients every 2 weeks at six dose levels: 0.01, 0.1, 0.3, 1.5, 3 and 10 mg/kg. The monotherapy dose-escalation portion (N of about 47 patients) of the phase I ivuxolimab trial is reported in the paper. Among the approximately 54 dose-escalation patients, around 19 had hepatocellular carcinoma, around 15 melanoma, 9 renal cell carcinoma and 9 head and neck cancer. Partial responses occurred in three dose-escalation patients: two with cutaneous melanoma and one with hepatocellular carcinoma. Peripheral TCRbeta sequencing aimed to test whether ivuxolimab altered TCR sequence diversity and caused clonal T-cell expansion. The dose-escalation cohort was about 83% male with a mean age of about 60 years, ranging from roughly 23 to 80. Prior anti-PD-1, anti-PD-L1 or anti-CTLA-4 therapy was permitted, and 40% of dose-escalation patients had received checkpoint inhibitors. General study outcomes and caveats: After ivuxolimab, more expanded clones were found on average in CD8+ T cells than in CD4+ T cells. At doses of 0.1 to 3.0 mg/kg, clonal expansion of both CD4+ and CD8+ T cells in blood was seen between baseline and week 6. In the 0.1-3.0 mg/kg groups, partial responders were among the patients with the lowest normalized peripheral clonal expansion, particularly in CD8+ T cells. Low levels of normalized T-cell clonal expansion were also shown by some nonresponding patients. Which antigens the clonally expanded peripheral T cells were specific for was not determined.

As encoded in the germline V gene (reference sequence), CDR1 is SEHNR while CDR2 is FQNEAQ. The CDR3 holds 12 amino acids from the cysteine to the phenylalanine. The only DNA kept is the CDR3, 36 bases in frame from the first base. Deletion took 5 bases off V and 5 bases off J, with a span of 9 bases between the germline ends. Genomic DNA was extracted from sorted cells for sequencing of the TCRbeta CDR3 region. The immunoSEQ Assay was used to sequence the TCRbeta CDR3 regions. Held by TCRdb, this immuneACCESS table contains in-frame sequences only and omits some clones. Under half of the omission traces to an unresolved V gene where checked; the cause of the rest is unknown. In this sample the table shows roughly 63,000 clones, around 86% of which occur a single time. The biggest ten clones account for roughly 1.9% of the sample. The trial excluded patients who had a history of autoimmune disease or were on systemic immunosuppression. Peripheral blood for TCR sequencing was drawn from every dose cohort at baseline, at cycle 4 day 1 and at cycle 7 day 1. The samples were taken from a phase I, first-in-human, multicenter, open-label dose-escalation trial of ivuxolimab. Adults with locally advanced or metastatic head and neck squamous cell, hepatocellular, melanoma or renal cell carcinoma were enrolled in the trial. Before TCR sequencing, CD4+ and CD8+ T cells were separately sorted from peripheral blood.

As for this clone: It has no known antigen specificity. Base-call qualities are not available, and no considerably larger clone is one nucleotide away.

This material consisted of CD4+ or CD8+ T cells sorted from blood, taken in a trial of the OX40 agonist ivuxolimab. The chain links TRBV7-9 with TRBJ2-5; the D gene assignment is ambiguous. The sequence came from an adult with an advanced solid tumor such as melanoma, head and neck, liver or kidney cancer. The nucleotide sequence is TGTGCCAGCAGCCAAAATGTGGAGACCCAGTACTTC. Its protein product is CASSQNVETQYF.